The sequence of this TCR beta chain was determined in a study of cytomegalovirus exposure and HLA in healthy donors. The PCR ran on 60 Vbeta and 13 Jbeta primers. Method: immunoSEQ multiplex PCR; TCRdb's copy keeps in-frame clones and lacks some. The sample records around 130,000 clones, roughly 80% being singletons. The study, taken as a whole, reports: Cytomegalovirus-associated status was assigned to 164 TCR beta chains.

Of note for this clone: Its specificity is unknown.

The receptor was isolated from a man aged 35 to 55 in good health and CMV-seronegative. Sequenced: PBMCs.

CDR3: CASRQPGGGTQYF. The CDR3 nucleotides read TGTGCCAGCAGACAGCCCGGGGGTGGGACCCAGTACTTC. The gene calls are TRBV2 and TRBJ2-5, with D tentatively TRBD2 (6 bases). Trimming pared 6 bases from V and 7 bases from J, leaving 15 bases between. Germline lookup yields CDR1 SNHLY and CDR2 FYNNEI. The CDR3 runs to 13 residues. Supplemented by reference TRBV2 and TRBJ2-5, the full variable domain reads EPEVTQTPSHQVTQMGQEVILRCVPISNHLYFYWYRQILGQKVEFLVSFYNNEISEKSEIFDDQFSVERPDGSNFTLKIRSTKLEDSAMYFCASRQPGGGTQYFGPGTRLLVL.